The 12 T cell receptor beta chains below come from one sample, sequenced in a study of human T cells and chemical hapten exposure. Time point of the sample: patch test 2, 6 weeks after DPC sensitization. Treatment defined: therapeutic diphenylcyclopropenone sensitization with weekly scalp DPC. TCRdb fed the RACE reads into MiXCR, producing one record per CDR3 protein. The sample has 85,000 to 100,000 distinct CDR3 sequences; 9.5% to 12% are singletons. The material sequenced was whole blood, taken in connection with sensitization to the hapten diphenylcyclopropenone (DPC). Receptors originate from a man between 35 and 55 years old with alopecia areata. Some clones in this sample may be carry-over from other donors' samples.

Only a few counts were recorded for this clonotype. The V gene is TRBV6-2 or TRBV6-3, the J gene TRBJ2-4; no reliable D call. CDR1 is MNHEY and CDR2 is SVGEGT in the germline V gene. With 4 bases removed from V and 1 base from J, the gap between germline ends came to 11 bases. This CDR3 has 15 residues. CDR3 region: CASSLGQKAKNIQYF. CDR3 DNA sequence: TGTGCCAGCAGTTTAGGCCAGAAGGCCAAAAACATTCAGTACTTC.

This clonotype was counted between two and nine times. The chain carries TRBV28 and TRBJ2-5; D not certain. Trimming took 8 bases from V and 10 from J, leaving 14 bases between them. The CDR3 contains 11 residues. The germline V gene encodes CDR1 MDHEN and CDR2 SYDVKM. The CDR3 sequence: CASGGNFYQYF. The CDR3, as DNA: TGTGCCAGCGGCGGCAACTTTTACCAGTACTTC.

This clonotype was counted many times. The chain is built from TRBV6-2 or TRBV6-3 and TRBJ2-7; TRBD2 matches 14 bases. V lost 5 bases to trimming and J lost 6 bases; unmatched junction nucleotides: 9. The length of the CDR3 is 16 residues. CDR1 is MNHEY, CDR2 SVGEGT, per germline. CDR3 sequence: CASSRTSGRHTPEQYV. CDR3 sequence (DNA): TGTGCCAGCAGTCGGACTAGCGGGAGGCACACTCCCGAGCAGTACGTC.

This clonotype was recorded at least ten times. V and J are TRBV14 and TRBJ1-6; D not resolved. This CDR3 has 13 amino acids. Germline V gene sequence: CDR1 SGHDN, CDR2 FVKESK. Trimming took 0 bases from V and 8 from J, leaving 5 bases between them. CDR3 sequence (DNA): TGTGCCAGCAGCCAAGATGCATATTCACCCCTCCACTTT. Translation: CASSQDAYSPLHF. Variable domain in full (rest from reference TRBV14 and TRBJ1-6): EAGVTQFPSHSVIEKGQTVTLRCDPISGHDNLYWYRRVMGKEIKFLLHFVKESKQDESGMPNNRFLAERTGGTYSTLKVQPAELEDSGVYFCASSQDAYSPLHFGNGTRLTVT.

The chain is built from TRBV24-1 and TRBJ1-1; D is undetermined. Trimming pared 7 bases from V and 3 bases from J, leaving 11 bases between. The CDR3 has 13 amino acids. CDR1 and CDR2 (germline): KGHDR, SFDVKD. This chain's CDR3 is CATSRGGDTEAFF. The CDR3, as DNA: TGTGCCACCAGCCGGGGAGGTGACACTGAAGCTTTCTTT.

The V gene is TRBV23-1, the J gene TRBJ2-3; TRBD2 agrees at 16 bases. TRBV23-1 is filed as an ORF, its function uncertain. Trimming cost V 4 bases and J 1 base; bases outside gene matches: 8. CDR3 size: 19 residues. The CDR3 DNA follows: TGCGCCAGCAGTCTAGCCGGGACTAGCGGGAGGGCGGGCACAGATACGCAGTATTTT. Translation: CASSLAGTSGRAGTDTQYF.

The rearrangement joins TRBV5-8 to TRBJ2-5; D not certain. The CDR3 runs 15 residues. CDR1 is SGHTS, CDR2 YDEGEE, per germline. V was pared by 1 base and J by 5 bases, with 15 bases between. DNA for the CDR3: TGTGCCAGCAGCTTGTCAGGTTGGATTGGGGAGACCCAGTACTTC. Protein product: CASSLSGWIGETQYF.

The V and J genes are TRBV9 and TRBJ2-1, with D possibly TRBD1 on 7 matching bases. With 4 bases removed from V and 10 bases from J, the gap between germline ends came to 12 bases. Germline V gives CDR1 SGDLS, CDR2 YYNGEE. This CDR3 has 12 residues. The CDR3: CASSPGGTEQFF. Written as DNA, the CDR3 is TGTGCCAGCAGCCCAGGGGGGACGGAGCAGTTCTTC.

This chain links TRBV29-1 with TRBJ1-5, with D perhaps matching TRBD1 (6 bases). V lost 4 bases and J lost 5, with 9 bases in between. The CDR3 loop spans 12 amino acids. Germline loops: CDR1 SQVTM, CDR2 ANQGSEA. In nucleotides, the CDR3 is TGCAGCGTTGCAGGGGCCGATCAGCCCCAGCATTTT. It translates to CSVAGADQPQHF.

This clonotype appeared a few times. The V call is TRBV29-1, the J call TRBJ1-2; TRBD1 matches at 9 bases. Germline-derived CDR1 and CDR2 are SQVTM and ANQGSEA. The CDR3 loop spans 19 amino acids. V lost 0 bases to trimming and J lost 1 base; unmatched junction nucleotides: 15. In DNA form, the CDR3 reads TGCAGCGTTGAAGAAAGGGGGAGTAGGGGACAGGGACGTAACTATGGCTACACCTTC. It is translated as CSVEERGSRGQGRNYGYTF.

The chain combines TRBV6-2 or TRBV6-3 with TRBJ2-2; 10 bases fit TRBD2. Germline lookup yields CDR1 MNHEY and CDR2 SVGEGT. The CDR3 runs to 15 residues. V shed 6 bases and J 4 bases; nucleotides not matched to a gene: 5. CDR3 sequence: CASRRASGSTGELFF. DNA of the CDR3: TGTGCCAGCAGAAGGGCTAGCGGGAGCACCGGGGAGCTGTTTTTT.

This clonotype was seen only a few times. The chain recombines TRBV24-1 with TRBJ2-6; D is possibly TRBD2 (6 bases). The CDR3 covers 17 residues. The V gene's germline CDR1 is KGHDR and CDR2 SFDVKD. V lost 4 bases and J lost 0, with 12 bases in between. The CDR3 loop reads CATSDAPGVSGANVLTF. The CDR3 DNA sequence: TGTGCCACCAGTGACGCCCCGGGAGTCTCTGGGGCCAACGTCCTGACTTTC.